The rows below give T cell receptor beta chains drawn from one sample of a study of T cell repertoires in cytomegalovirus infection. No cognate antigen is known for these TCRs. MiXCR, run by TCRdb on the reads, gives a single entry per CDR3 protein. The data show over 250,000 distinct CDR3 sequences, 20% to 25% seen once. The sample in question was cultured PBMCs, obtained from culture after CMV antigen stimulation. These receptors were obtained from a human donor in good health (CMV status not recorded). Some clones in this sample may be carry-over from other donors' samples. Both conserved end residues are part of each CDR3. A D gene is named only where the DNA matches it firmly. Clone size appears in some rows only: once, few, many, or a class for an expanded clone.

D: TRBD1; size: -; V: TRBV27; J: TRBJ2-3; DNA: TGTGCCAGCAGTCCTCCCCGACAGGGGCCCCCAGATACGCAGTATTTT; CDR3: CASSPPRQGPPDTQYF
D: TRBD2; size: few; V: TRBV12-3/TRBV12-4; J: TRBJ2-2; DNA: TGTGCCAGCAGTTCCCGCCCCGGGACTAGCGGGAGTCGGGGCACCGGGGAGCTGTTTTTT; CDR3: CASSSRPGTSGSRGTGELFF
D: TRBD2; size: many; V: TRBV7-2; J: TRBJ2-1; DNA: TGTGCCAGCAGCCCCAGAGCGGGAGTGTATCACAATGAGCAGTTCTTC; CDR3: CASSPRAGVYHNEQFF
D: -; size: many; V: TRBV7-6; J: TRBJ1-1; DNA: TGTGCCAGCAGGAAAGTAGGCGGGGGCTCATCTGAAGCTTTCTTT; CDR3: CASRKVGGGSSEAFF
D: -; size: many; V: TRBV5-4; J: TRBJ2-5; DNA: TGTGCCAGCAGCTATCGACAGGCAGTGGCCCAGTACTTC; CDR3: CASSYRQAVAQYF
D: -; size: -; V: TRBV4-3; J: TRBJ1-1; DNA: TGCGCCAGCAGCCAGGCGACAGGCACTGAAGCTTTCTTT; CDR3: CASSQATGTEAFF
D: -; size: -; V: TRBV20-1; J: TRBJ2-1; DNA: TGCAGTGCTAGTTTGGCTAGGGGCTCCTACAATGAGCAGTTCTTC; CDR3: CSASLARGSYNEQFF
D: TRBD2; size: many; V: TRBV7-2; J: TRBJ2-1; DNA: TGTGCCAGCAGCTTACAGGGACTAGCGGATTACAATGAGCAGTTCTTC; CDR3: CASSLQGLADYNEQFF
D: -; size: once; V: TRBV7-8; J: TRBJ2-1; DNA: TGTGCCAGCAGCTTAGAACGCGACCCCAAGTTCATCTATGAGCAGTTCTTC; CDR3: CASSLERDPKFIYEQFF
D: TRBD2; size: few; V: TRBV7-9; J: TRBJ2-1; DNA: TGTGCCAGCAGCTCCCTGACTAGCAAGGGAGGAAGAAATGAGCAGTTCTTC; CDR3: CASSSLTSKGGRNEQFF
D: -; size: few; V: TRBV7-7; J: TRBJ2-1; DNA: TGTGCTAGCAGCTCGCAACAGAGTAATGAGCAGTTCTTC; CDR3: CASSSQQSNEQFF
D: -; size: few; V: TRBV4-1; J: TRBJ1-1; DNA: TGCGCCAGCAGCCAAGTAGTGAACACTGAAGCTTTCTTT; CDR3: CASSQVVNTEAFF
D: -; size: many; V: TRBV27; J: TRBJ2-3; DNA: TGTGCCAGCAGTTTATGGTGGGCCGATACGCAGTATTTT; CDR3: CASSLWWADTQYF
D: TRBD1; size: -; V: TRBV5-4; J: TRBJ2-1; DNA: TGTGCCATATATACAGGGGGCGATGAGCAGTTCTTC; CDR3: CAIYTGGDEQFF
D: TRBD2; size: many; V: TRBV10-3; J: TRBJ2-7; DNA: TGTGCCATCAGTAAGATAGCGGGAGGGGAATACGAGCAGTACTTC; CDR3: CAISKIAGGEYEQYF
D: TRBD1; size: -; V: TRBV12-5; J: TRBJ2-5; DNA: TGTGCTAGTGGGTCCGGGACAGGGGTATCAGAGACCCAGTACTTC; CDR3: CASGSGTGVSETQYF
D: -; size: -; V: TRBV7-6; J: TRBJ2-1; DNA: TGTGCCAGCAGCTTAGCGATGGGGGGCGGCTACAATGAGCAGTTCTTC; CDR3: CASSLAMGGGYNEQFF
D: -; size: -; V: TRBV19; J: TRBJ2-1; DNA: TGTGCCAGTAACCACGTCGGTACAGGGAGCAATGAGCAGTTCTTC; CDR3: CASNHVGTGSNEQFF
D: TRBD1; size: many; V: TRBV6-1; J: TRBJ1-1; DNA: TGTGCCAGCGAGAGGACAGGGAGAGGAACTGAAGCTTTCTTT; CDR3: CASERTGRGTEAFF
D: TRBD2; size: -; V: TRBV14; J: TRBJ2-1; DNA: TGTGCCAGCAGCCAGCTAGCGGGAATGAGGAACAATGAGCAGTTCTTC; CDR3: CASSQLAGMRNNEQFF
D: -; size: few; V: TRBV19; J: TRBJ1-5; DNA: TGTGCCAGTAGTTCCTTGGCGGGGCCATATCAGCCCCAGCATTTT; CDR3: CASSSLAGPYQPQHF
D: TRBD1; size: -; V: TRBV24-1; J: TRBJ2-1; DNA: TGTGCCACCAGTGATTTCGGGACAGGGACTTTTCGGCATAAGCAGTTCTTC; CDR3: CATSDFGTGTFRHKQFF
D: -; size: few; V: TRBV7-9; J: TRBJ2-1; DNA: TGTGCCAGCAGCCGAGCGGAGGGCAGCGGAAAGGATGAGCAGTTCTTC; CDR3: CASSRAEGSGKDEQFF
D: -; size: -; V: TRBV4-3; J: TRBJ2-3; DNA: TGCGCCAGCAGCCAAGAGGACTTCACAGATACGCAGTATTTT; CDR3: CASSQEDFTDTQYF
D: -; size: -; V: TRBV28; J: TRBJ1-6; DNA: TGTGCCAGCAGTTTATCCAACCTGTTCCCAACCCTCCACTTT; CDR3: CASSLSNLFPTLHF
D: TRBD1; size: few; V: TRBV6-2/TRBV6-3; J: TRBJ2-5; DNA: TGTGCCAGCAGTAGTCAAAGACAGGGGTGGAAGGAGACCCAGTACTTC; CDR3: CASSSQRQGWKETQYF
D: -; size: few; V: TRBV7-6; J: TRBJ1-5; DNA: TGTGCCAGCAGCCCGGGGCCCCTCAGTCAGCCCCAGCATTTT; CDR3: CASSPGPLSQPQHF
D: -; size: -; V: TRBV23-1; J: TRBJ2-3; DNA: TGCGCCAGCAGTCGGGCGGAGGTCCCAGATACGCAGTATTTT; CDR3: CASSRAEVPDTQYF
D: -; size: -; V: TRBV12-3/TRBV12-4; J: TRBJ2-5; DNA: TGTGCCAGCAGTTTTATCCGACCGGAGACCCAGTACTTC; CDR3: CASSFIRPETQYF
D: -; size: few; V: TRBV7-9; J: TRBJ1-1; DNA: TGTGCCAGCAGCTCGGTCAGAGGTCAGGCGGACACTGAAGCTTTCTTT; CDR3: CASSSVRGQADTEAFF
D: -; size: -; V: TRBV5-1; J: TRBJ1-1; DNA: TGCGCCAGCAGCTTCGACAGTTGGAACACTGAAGCTTTCTTT; CDR3: CASSFDSWNTEAFF
D: -; size: many; V: TRBV7-8; J: TRBJ1-1; DNA: TGTGCCAGCAGCTTCCTTGCTGTCGGCATCCAATACACTGAAGCTTTCTTT; CDR3: CASSFLAVGIQYTEAFF
D: TRBD2; size: few; V: TRBV19; J: TRBJ2-1; DNA: TGTGCCAGTAGACTAGCGGGTTATAATGAGCAGTTCTTC; CDR3: CASRLAGYNEQFF
D: -; size: once; V: TRBV10-3; J: TRBJ1-1; DNA: TGTGCCATCAGTGGAACAGGGAAAGGAACTGAAGCTTTCTTT; CDR3: CAISGTGKGTEAFF
D: TRBD2; size: -; V: TRBV6-2/TRBV6-3; J: TRBJ2-3; DNA: TGTGCCAGCAGTTACGAGAGACTAGCGGGAGCGTATTTT; CDR3: CASSYERLAGAYF
D: TRBD2; size: many; V: TRBV7-6; J: TRBJ2-1; DNA: TGTGCCAGCAGCCTCGGGACTAGCGGGGTCGGCTCCTACAATGAGCAGTTCTTC; CDR3: CASSLGTSGVGSYNEQFF
D: -; size: few; V: TRBV9; J: TRBJ1-1; DNA: TGTGCCAGCAGCGTAGCGAGGAACACTGAAGCTTTCTTT; CDR3: CASSVARNTEAFF
D: TRBD2; size: -; V: TRBV12-3/TRBV12-4; J: TRBJ2-2; DNA: TGTGCCAGCAGTTTATTAGCGGGAGCTCCGGAGCTGTTTTTT; CDR3: CASSLLAGAPELFF
D: -; size: -; V: TRBV7-8; J: TRBJ2-2; DNA: TGTGCCAGCAGTCTCCGGCCAGTAGGAGGGGAGCTGTTTTTT; CDR3: CASSLRPVGGELFF
D: -; size: -; V: TRBV6-2/TRBV6-3; J: TRBJ1-1; DNA: TGTGCCAGCAGCACCAAGGGGGGGCGGTGGTACACTGAAGCTTTCTTT; CDR3: CASSTKGGRWYTEAFF